This entry describes one T cell receptor beta chain. Its matching antigen is unknown. This sample stems from a study of cytomegalovirus exposure and HLA in healthy donors. In the PCR, 60 Vbeta and 13 Jbeta primers were used. This table comes from immunoSEQ multiplex PCR, and its TCRdb copy is limited to in-frame clones, with some not included. The sample shows about 160,000 clones, 80% of them seen only once. The study's findings and limits: When analyzed later, a missense DCLRE1C variant was found to be linked to TCR beta V- and J-gene trimming. The authors reported that TCR beta sequences could predict HLA-A and HLA-B alleles. These predictions were accurate for most subjects in the first cohort.

CDR3 size: 13 residues. Germline-derived CDR1 and CDR2 are LGHNA and YSLEER. Trimming removed 4 bases from V and 7 bases from J, with 13 bases in between. The sample consisted of PBMCs. The TCR was taken from a man in his thirties or forties in good health and CMV-seronegative. The chain couples TRBV4-3 to TRBJ1-1; D remains unclear. CDR3: CASSRIGEREAFF. The CDR3 nucleotides are TGCGCCAGCAGCCGTATCGGAGAACGTGAAGCTTTCTTT.